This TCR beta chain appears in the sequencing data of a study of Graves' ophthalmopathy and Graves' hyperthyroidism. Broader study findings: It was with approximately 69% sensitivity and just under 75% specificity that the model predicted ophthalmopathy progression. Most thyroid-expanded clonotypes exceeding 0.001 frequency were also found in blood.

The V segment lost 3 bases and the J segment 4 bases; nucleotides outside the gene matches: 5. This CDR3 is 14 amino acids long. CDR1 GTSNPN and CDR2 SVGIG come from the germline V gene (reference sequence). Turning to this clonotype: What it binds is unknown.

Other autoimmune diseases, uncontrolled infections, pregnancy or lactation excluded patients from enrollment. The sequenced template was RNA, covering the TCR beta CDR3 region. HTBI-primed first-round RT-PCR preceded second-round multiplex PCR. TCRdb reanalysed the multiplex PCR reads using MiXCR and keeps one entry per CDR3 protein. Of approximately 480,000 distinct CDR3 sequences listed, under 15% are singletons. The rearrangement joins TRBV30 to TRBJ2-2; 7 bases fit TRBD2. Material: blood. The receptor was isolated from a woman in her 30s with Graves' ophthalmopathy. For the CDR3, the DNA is TGTGCCTGGAGGCGGGAGTATGGCACCGGGGAGCTGTTTTTT. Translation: CAWRREYGTGELFF.